The source of this TCR beta chain is a study of T-cell reconstitution after alpha-beta-depleted transplantation in children. It was with unique molecular identifiers that the TCRbeta library was prepared. Using its own MiXCR run on the PCR reads, TCRdb lists one record per CDR3 protein. Here the sample spans about 870,000 distinct CDR3 sequences, roughly 16% being singletons. Trimming took 3 bases from V and 0 from J, leaving 18 bases between them. The germline V gene has CDR1 SGHRS and CDR2 YFSETQ. There are 17 residues in the CDR3. Findings and caveats of the study: The origin of high day-60 TCRbeta diversity in some patients lay in surviving recipient T cells and thymic progenitors. There were reportedly several hundred expanded graft clones from which alpha-beta T cells came about two months after transplant. Newly produced T cells mostly accounted for T-cell counts and diversity one year post-transplant.

As to this clonotype: Its antigen is still unknown.

This chain joins TRBV5-1 and TRBJ2-5; tentatively, D is TRBD2 (6 bases). This TCR came from a male patient younger than 18 who had a stem cell transplant for acute lymphoblastic leukemia, so the T cells may come from the graft donor. Sequences were derived from PBMCs, mostly from graft donor cells, sampled 360 days after TCRalphabeta/CD19-depleted stem cell transplant. CDR3 amino acids: CASSSPGDLPYQETQYF. CDR3 DNA: TGCGCCAGCAGCTCCCCGGGGGATCTACCTTACCAAGAGACCCAGTACTTC.